These T cell receptor beta chains were read from a single sample in a study of blood T cell repertoires in COVID-19. Assay: immunoSEQ multiplex PCR; the TCRdb copy retains only in-frame clones and omits some. The sample has about 140,000 clones; around nine tenths are singletons. Sequencing was carried out using peripheral blood. These TCRs come from a human donor in a cohort sampled during active COVID-19. Each CDR3 is given with its conserved first and last residue. Clone size is shown for a subset of rows, as once, few, many or a class of expanded clone.

V,size,CDR3
TRBV5-1,few,CASSGDRGLMVQETQYF
TRBV11-2,-,CASSYPGGEKLFF
TRBV19,-,CASSISSGRTAFFEQYF
TRBV2,-,CASSGQGAQNTEAFF
TRBV30,-,CAGQTGTGRLYEQYF
TRBV11-3,-,CASSLLGGREQYF
TRBV3-1/TRBV3-2,-,CASSQEYSEQYF
TRBV19,-,CASTFWQGGELFF
TRBV21-1,-,CASSKVMNPRGEQFF
TRBV5-6,-,CASSQTNYNEQFF
TRBV7-9,-,CASRAGAGGGYGYTF
TRBV5-1,-,CASSLTSGRQYTGELFF
TRBV4-1,-,CASSQGSDTQYF
TRBV27,-,CASSSYRGGEKLFF
TRBV30,-,CAWKGQGDIHQPQHF
TRBV7-8,-,CAGQGPTNTGELFF
TRBV30,-,CAWSDRAHATNEKLFF
TRBV6-2/TRBV6-3,-,CASSQEGLSYEQYF
TRBV5-1,-,CASSLTSNGEQYF
TRBV5-8,-,CASRLGSPGEGFF
TRBV20-1,once,CSASFGQARGTQYF
TRBV19,-,CASSRGGQGYYGYTF
TRBV15,many,CATSNGQTRPYEQYF
TRBV5-8,-,CASRPWIGVDTEAFF
TRBV7-2,-,CASSLEVAQYNEQFF
TRBV28,many,CASSSDRGGETQYF
TRBV15,-,CATSKRLAEGGYEQYF
TRBV27,-,CASSLPVWTAPIYQPQHF
TRBV3-1/TRBV3-2,-,CASSQDRGTYEQYF
TRBV5-1,-,CASSLPGNEQFF
TRBV12-3/TRBV12-4,-,CASTPPGTIYF